The clone carrying this TCR beta chain has a count of ten or more. The target antigen is unknown. The sample comes from a study of neurological immune-mediated disorders. CDR1 DFQATT and CDR2 SNEGSKA come from the germline V gene (reference sequence). The CDR3 contains 11 residues. The germline V and J ends were trimmed by 0 bases and 9 bases, with 7 bases remaining between them. Study conclusions and caveats: Across subjects, expanded clones had no CDR3 amino acid sequences in common, pointing to private repertoires in all groups. One related-CDR3 cluster, identified by phylogenetic grouping, held the repertoires of 18 of 34 multiple sclerosis patients and was a possible signature.

TCRdb called the 5' RACE reads again in MiXCR, with one record for every CDR3 protein. The data hold tens of thousands of distinct CDR3 sequences, with about 2.5% observed a single time. The receptor was isolated from a man between 45 and 60 years old with multiple sclerosis. The sequencing input was PBMCs. The chain is built from TRBV20-1 and TRBJ2-3; D call uncertain. CDR3 region: CSARDGRTQYF. DNA for the CDR3: TGCAGTGCTAGAGATGGTAGGACGCAGTATTTT.